This T cell receptor beta chain stems from a study of human T cells and chemical hapten exposure. Overall study context: The sensitizer, 2% DPC, was used on around 2 cm by around 2 cm of upper inner arm skin. Overall study results and limits: Among expanded TCRs, significantly more large CDR3 similarity clusters formed than among controls. Once DPC sensitization occurred, TCRs above 1 in 1000 frequency showed no change.

As for time point: patch test 2, 6 weeks after DPC sensitization. The treatment here: therapeutic diphenylcyclopropenone sensitization with weekly scalp DPC. Per germline, CDR1 MNHEY and CDR2 SVGAGI. This CDR3 contains 13 residues. V was clipped by 4 bases and J by 6 bases, with 13 bases between them. This clonotype has a handful of counts. Its specificity is not known. From the RACE reads, TCRdb called clonotypes with MiXCR, one entry per CDR3 protein. The table has tens of thousands of distinct CDR3 sequences, around a tenth seen once. This receptor was identified in a man younger than 40 with alopecia areata. Some clones in this sample may be carry-over from other donors' samples. The rearrangement joins TRBV6-5 to TRBJ2-7; maybe TRBD1 (6 bases). The sample was whole blood, taken in connection with sensitization to the hapten diphenylcyclopropenone (DPC). In nucleotides, the CDR3 is TGTGCCAGCAGTTCCCTACAGGGATCCGAGCAGTACTTC. The encoded protein is CASSSLQGSEQYF.